What follows is one T cell receptor (beta chain) and its context. Looked up from germline, CDR1 is SGHTA and CDR2 is FQGTGA. V shed 3 bases and J shed 5 bases, with 15 bases lying between them. The CDR3 consists of 15 residues. This entry comes from a study of control samples from healthy donors and cancer patients. Here immunoSEQ multiplex PCR was the method, and the copy in TCRdb shows in-frame clones only, minus some. The repertoire holds roughly 51,000 clones, around 90% seen once, with 1.6% in the top ten. This TCR was sampled from a middle-aged man with colorectal cancer. V is TRBV7-3 and J is TRBJ2-3, with D maybe TRBD2 (5 bases). Sequencing was done on a sample of PBMCs. CDR3 nucleotides: TGTGCCAGCAGCTTGAGAGGGTCTAGCCGAGATACGCAGTATTTT. Protein sequence: CASSLRGSSRDTQYF.